The 4 T cell receptor beta chains listed next were all sequenced from one sample in a study of T cells in Graves' hyperthyroidism and ophthalmopathy. The CDR3 regions of TCR beta were amplified from RNA transcripts. In the first-round RT-PCR of the TCR CDR3, the HTBI primer set was used. MiXCR, applied by TCRdb to the multiplex PCR reads, yields one record per CDR3 protein. This sample has 700,000 to 950,000 distinct CDR3 sequences; over 35% occur once, and the top ten carry roughly 31%. Sequencing input: blood. Receptor source: a woman in her thirties or forties with Graves' hyperthyroidism.

This clonotype was counted between two and nine times. V and J are TRBV9 and TRBJ1-4; D is perhaps TRBD1 (6 bases). Germline CDR1 reads SGDLS; CDR2 reads YYNGEE. The CDR3 length is 16 residues. The V and J ends lost 0 bases and 5 bases respectively, with 14 bases between them. CDR3 amino acids: CASSVGVGGLNEKLFF. In DNA, the CDR3 is TGTGCCAGCAGCGTAGGCGTCGGGGGGCTGAATGAAAAACTGTTTTTT.

The V gene is TRBV18, the J gene TRBJ2-5, with 8 bases identical to TRBD2. Trimming cost V 1 base and J 5 bases; bases outside gene matches: 6. CDR3 length equals 15 residues. Germline values: CDR1 KGHSH, CDR2 LQKENI. Here the CDR3 DNA reads TGTGCCAGCTCACCACGAGCGGGGGCTGTGGAGACCCAGTACTTC. This sequence encodes CASSPRAGAVETQYF. The complete variable domain, with remaining parts taken from reference TRBV18 and TRBJ2-5, reads NAGVMQNPRHLVRRRGQEARLRCSPMKGHSHVYWYRQLPEEGLKFMVYLQKENIIDESGMPKERFSAEFPKEGPSILRIQQVVRGDSAAYFCASSPRAGAVETQYFGPGTRLLVL.

The V call is TRBV20-1, the J call TRBJ1-1; a possible D gene is TRBD1 (6 bases). The V end lost 2 bases, the J end lost 4 bases, and 17 bases lay between the germline ends. Germline-derived CDR1 and CDR2 are DFQATT and SNEGSKA (reference sequence). This CDR3 is built from 15 residues. This CDR3 reads CSARPRRGASTEAFF. CDR3 sequence (DNA): TGCAGTGCTAGACCCCGACGGGGGGCGAGCACTGAAGCTTTCTTT.

This clonotype was counted only a few times. The chain has TRBV12-3 or TRBV12-4 and TRBJ2-2; the match to TRBD1 covers 9 bases. The J segment lost 7 bases and the V segment lost 3 bases, leaving 6 bases of the junction unmatched. The CDR3 is 15 amino acids. CDR3 DNA sequence: TGTGCCAGCAGTTTGACAGGGGGAGAGGACGGGGAGCTGTTTTTT. It specifies CASSLTGGEDGELFF.